Sequencing of this T cell receptor beta chain was carried out in a study of cytomegalovirus exposure and HLA in healthy donors. Per germline, CDR1 MNHEY and CDR2 SVGAGI. V was clipped by 6 bases and J by 11 bases, with 22 bases between them. This CDR3 has 14 amino acids. Despite likely unrecorded immune exposures, the donors were nominally healthy at the time of sampling. PCR primers comprised 60 Vbeta and 13 Jbeta primers. Produced via immunoSEQ multiplex PCR; TCRdb's table is partial and in-frame only. The sample has some 75,000 clones; the top ten hold approximately 5%. Of note for this clone: Its target is not known.

Study-wide points: An apparent linkage of common viral pathogens to several of the most significant clusters emerged in a later analysis. An analysis that came later showed most CMV-associated TCR beta chains appearing HLA-restricted. The classifier reportedly diagnosed cytomegalovirus status with high sensitivity and specificity.

This rearrangement joins TRBV6-5 to TRBJ1-1; a possible D gene is TRBD1 (6 bases). The TCR originated in a man aged 40-50 years in good health and CMV-seronegative. The sequencing input was PBMCs. The CDR3 DNA reads TGTGCCAGCAGGCCTCCAGGGGACACCGAGCGGGCTTTCTTT. Translating gives CASRPPGDTERAFF.